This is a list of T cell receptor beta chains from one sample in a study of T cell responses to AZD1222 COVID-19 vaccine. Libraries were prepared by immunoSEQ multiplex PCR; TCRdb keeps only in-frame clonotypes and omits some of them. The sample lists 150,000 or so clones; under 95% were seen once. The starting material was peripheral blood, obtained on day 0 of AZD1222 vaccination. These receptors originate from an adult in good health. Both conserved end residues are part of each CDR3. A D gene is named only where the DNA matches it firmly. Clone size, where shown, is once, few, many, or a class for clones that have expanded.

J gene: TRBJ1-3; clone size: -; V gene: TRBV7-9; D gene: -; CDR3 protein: CASSPGDTIYF; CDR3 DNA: TGTGCCAGCAGCCCTGGAGACACCATATATTTT
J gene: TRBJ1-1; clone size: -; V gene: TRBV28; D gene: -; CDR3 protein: CASSQPVGGITEAFF; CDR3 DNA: TGTGCCAGCAGTCAACCGGTGGGCGGCATCACTGAAGCTTTCTTT
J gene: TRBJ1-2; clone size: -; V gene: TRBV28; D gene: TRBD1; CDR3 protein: CASSFPTGGGGYTF; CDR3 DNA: TGTGCCAGCAGTTTCCCGACAGGGGGCGGGGGCTACACCTTC
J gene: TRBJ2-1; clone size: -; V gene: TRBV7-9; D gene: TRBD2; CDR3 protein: CASSFTAGVRGEQFF; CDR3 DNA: TGTGCCAGCAGCTTTACGGCGGGAGTTCGGGGTGAGCAGTTCTTC
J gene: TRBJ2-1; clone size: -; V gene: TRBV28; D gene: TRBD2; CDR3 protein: CASGGGYNEQFF; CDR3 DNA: TGTGCCAGCGGGGGGGGCTACAATGAGCAGTTCTTC
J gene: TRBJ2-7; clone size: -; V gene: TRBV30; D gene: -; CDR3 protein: CAWSKGTYEQYF; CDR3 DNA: TGTGCCTGGAGTAAGGGGACCTACGAGCAGTACTTC
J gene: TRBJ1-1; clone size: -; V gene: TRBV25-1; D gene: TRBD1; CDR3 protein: CASSEPGGNTEAFF; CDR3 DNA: TGTGCCAGCAGTGAGCCAGGGGGGAACACTGAAGCTTTCTTT
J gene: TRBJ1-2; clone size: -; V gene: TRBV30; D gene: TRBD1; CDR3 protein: CAWRGQNYGYTF; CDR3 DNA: TGTGCCTGGAGGGGACAGAACTATGGCTACACCTTC
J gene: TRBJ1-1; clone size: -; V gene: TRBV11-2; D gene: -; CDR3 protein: CASSLETETEAFF; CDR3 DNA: TGTGCCAGCAGCTTAGAGACGGAGACTGAAGCTTTCTTT
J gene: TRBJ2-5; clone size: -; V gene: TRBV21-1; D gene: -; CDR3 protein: CASRRCVLREVEETQYF; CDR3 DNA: TGTGCCAGCAGACGCTGTGTATTGAGGGAGGTTGAAGAGACCCAGTACTTC
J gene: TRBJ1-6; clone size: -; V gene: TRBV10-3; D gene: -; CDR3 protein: CAISQGNPLGRSPLHF; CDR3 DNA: TGTGCCATCAGCCAGGGGAACCCCCTGGGACGTTCACCCCTCCACTTT
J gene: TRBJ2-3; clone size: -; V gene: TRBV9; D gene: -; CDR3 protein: CASSGAPTDTQYF; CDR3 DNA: TGTGCCAGCTCAGGGGCCCCCACAGATACGCAGTATTTT
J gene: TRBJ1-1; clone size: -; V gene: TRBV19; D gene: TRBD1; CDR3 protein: CASSPGTGLNTEAFF; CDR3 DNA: TGTGCCAGTAGCCCTGGGACAGGCTTGAACACTGAAGCTTTCTTT
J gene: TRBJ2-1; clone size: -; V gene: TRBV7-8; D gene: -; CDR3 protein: CASSSLGEGYNEQFF; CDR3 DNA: TGTGCCAGCAGCTCGTTAGGTGAGGGTTACAATGAGCAGTTCTTC
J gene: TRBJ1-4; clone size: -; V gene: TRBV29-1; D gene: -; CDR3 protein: CSPVFVDRCGKLFF; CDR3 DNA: TGCAGCCCGGTTTTCGTAGACAGGTGCGGAAAACTGTTTTTT
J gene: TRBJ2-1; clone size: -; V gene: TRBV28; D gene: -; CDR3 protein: CASSPPEESEQFF; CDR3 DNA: TGTGCCAGCAGCCCCCCCGAGGAGAGTGAGCAGTTCTTC
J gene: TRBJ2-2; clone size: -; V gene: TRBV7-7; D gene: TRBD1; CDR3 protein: CASSSTGTGTGELFF; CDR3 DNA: TGTGCTAGCAGCTCAACCGGGACAGGTACCGGGGAGCTGTTTTTT
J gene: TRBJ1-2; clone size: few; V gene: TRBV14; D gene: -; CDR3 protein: CASSLYGTTGMTF; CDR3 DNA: TGTGCCAGCAGCCTTTATGGGACGACAGGCATGACCTTC
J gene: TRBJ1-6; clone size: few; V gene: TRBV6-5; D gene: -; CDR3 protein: CASSPGPRNSPLHF; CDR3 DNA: TGTGCCAGCAGTCCGGGACCTCGTAATTCACCCCTCCACTTT
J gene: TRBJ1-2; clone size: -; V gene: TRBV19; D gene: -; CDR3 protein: CASSIGGLGGYTF; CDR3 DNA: TGTGCCAGTAGTATAGGAGGGTTGGGCGGCTACACCTTC
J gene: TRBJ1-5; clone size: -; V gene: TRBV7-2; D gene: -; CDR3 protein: CASSLVAQSRGPQHF; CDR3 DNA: TGTGCCAGCAGCTTAGTCGCACAATCTAGGGGGCCCCAGCATTTT
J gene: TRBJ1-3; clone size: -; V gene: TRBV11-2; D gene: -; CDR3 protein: CASSLGPTHSGNTIYF; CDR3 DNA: TGTGCCAGCAGCTTAGGTCCAACCCACTCTGGAAACACCATATATTTT
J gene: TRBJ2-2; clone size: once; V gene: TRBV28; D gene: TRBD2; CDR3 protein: CASSRPAGLAGGRNTGELFF; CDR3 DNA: TGTGCCAGCAGCCGACCCGCCGGACTAGCGGGGGGCCGGAACACCGGGGAGCTGTTTTTT
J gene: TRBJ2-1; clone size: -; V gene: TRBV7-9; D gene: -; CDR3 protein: CASSSRGHHDNEQFF; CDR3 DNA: TGTGCCAGCAGCAGCAGGGGCCATCATGACAATGAGCAGTTCTTC
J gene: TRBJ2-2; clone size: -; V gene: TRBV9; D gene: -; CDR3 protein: CASSATAFANTGELFF; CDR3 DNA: TGTGCCAGCAGCGCGACAGCGTTCGCGAACACCGGGGAGCTGTTTTTT
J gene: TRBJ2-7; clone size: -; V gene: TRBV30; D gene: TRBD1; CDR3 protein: CAWSKGAGPYEQYF; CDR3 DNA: TGTGCCTGGAGTAAGGGGGCTGGCCCCTACGAGCAGTACTTC
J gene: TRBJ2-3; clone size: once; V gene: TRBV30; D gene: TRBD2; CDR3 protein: CAWTRLAGVSDTQYF; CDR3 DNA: TGTGCCTGGACCCGACTAGCGGGAGTTTCAGATACGCAGTATTTT
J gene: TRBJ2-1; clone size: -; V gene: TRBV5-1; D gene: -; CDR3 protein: CASGGQIYNEQFF; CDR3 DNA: TGCGCCAGCGGCGGGCAGATCTACAATGAGCAGTTCTTC
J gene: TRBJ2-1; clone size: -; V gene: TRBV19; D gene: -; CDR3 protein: CASKGRQRDNEQFF; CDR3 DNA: TGTGCCAGTAAAGGCAGACAGAGAGACAATGAGCAGTTCTTC
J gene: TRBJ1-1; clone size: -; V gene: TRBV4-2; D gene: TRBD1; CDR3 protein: CASSQAGTGDPRVAFF; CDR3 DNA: TGTGCCAGCAGCCAAGCCGGGACAGGGGATCCACGAGTAGCTTTCTTT
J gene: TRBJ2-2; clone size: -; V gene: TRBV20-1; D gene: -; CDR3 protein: CSASGLRGTGELFF; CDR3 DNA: TGCAGTGCTAGTGGACTGCGCGGCACCGGGGAGCTGTTTTTT
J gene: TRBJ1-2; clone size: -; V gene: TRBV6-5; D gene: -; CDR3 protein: CASSPTANYGYTF; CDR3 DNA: TGTGCCAGCAGCCCCACAGCTAACTATGGCTACACCTTC
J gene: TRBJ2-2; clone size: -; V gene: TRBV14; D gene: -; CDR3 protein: CASSQDLGNTGELFF; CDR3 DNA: TGTGCCAGCAGCCAAGATCTAGGGAACACCGGGGAGCTGTTTTTT
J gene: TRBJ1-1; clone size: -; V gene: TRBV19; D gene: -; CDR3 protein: CATTHTPAGGTEAFF; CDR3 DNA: TGTGCCACCACTCACACCCCCGCCGGGGGCACTGAAGCTTTCTTT
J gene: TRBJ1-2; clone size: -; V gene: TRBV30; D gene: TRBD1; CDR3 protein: CASFKRGQGGYTF; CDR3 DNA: TGTGCCTCCTTCAAGAGGGGGCAAGGGGGCTACACCTTC
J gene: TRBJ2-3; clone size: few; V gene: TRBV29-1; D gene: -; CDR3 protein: CSSNTDTQYF; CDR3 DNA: TGCAGCTCAAACACAGATACGCAGTATTTT
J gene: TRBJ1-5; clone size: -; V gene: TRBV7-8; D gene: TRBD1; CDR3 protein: CASSLETTGYWGSNQPQHF; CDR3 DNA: TGTGCCAGCAGCTTAGAGACGACAGGGTATTGGGGTAGCAATCAGCCCCAGCATTTT
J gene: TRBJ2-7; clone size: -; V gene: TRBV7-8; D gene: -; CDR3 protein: CASSLASRGHSYEQYF; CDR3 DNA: TGTGCCAGCAGCTTAGCGTCCCGGGGCCACTCCTACGAGCAGTACTTC
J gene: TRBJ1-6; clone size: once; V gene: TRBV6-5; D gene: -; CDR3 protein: CASSNSPLHF; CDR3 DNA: TGTGCCAGCTCGAATTCACCCCTCCACTTT
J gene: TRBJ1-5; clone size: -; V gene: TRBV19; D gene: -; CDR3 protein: CASRMTANQPQHF; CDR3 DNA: TGTGCCAGTAGGATGACAGCAAATCAGCCCCAGCATTTT
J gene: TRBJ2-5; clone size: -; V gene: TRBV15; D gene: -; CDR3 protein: CATSFLQGPQETQYF; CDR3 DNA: TGTGCCACCAGCTTCCTACAGGGACCCCAAGAGACCCAGTACTTC
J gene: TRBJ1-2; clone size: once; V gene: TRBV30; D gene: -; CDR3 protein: CAWRSGLREDGYTF; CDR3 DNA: TGTGCCTGGAGATCAGGGTTAAGGGAGGATGGCTACACCTTC
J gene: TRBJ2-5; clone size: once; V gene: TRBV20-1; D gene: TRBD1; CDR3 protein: CSASVGTARPVLFQYF; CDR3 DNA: TGCAGTGCTAGTGTCGGGACAGCGAGACCCGTGCTGTTCCAGTACTTC